The 29 T cell receptor beta chains presented below share a single source sample, sequenced in a study of T cells in Graves' hyperthyroidism and ophthalmopathy. The TCR beta CDR3 regions underwent amplification using RNA transcripts as the source. First-round RT-PCR with HTBI primers amplified the TCR CDR3 region. Using its own MiXCR run on the multiplex PCR reads, TCRdb lists one record per CDR3 protein. In the table there are about 590,000 distinct CDR3 sequences, around a sixth of which are singletons. The sequenced material came from blood. These receptors all stem from a woman between 25 and 40 years old with Graves' hyperthyroidism.

This sequence joins TRBV5-1 and TRBJ1-2; possible D gene TRBD1, 5 bases. The length of the CDR3 is 15 residues. The germline V gene has CDR1 SGHRS and CDR2 YFSETQ. The V end lost 7 bases, the J end lost 7 bases, and 23 bases lay between the germline ends. CDR3 in DNA: TGCGCCAGCGGCACGATGGGGGAGGGTGAAAGTGGCTACACCTTC. Protein product: CASGTMGEGESGYTF.

In its sample, this clonotype was seen a few times. One base away lies a much larger clone, so this may be a sequencing read error. The genes are TRBV7-8 and TRBJ2-7, with D possibly TRBD2 on 6 matching bases. The length of the CDR3 is 16 residues. Germline V CDR1 and CDR2: SGHVS, FQNEAQ. DNA for the CDR3: TGTGCCAGCAGCTTAGGGGGGGACCCGAGCTCCTACGAGCGGTACTTC. It codes for CASSLGGDPSSYERYF.

The sample holds many counts of this clonotype. The chain employs TRBV10-1 and TRBJ2-1; 9 bases line up with TRBD1. Germline V gene data show CDR1 as WNHNN and CDR2 as SYGVQD (reference sequence). CDR3 length equals 14 residues. J was trimmed by 4 bases and V by 6 bases; bases with no gene match: 4. The CDR3 here is CASSRDREYNEQFF. The CDR3, as DNA: TGCGCCAGCAGCCGGGACAGGGAATACAATGAGCAGTTCTTC.

The genes are TRBV29-1 and TRBJ1-4; D gene uncertain. In germline, CDR1 is SQVTM, CDR2 ANQGSEA. This CDR3 has 14 residues. The V and J ends lost 2 bases and 5 bases respectively, with 12 bases between them. CDR3 loop: CSVETGIVNEKLFF. The CDR3 bases are TGCAGCGTTGAAACGGGGATAGTCAATGAAAAACTGTTTTTT.

This clonotype was seen a few times. The V call is TRBV3-1, the J call TRBJ2-3; D is perhaps TRBD2 (6 bases). This CDR3 region has 16 residues. Trimming cost V 0 bases and J 1 base, with 11 bases left between them. The germline V gene has CDR1 LGHDT and CDR2 YNNKEL (reference sequence). CDR3 sequence: CASSQDSGVGTDTQYF. The CDR3 DNA sequence: TGTGCCAGCAGCCAAGATTCGGGGGTTGGCACAGATACGCAGTATTTT.

This clonotype has a count of ten or more. The chain combines TRBV5-6 with TRBJ1-2; TRBD1 matches 7 bases. The CDR3 loop spans 15 amino acids. Looked up from germline, CDR1 is SGHDT and CDR2 is YYEEEE. The junction had 15 bases not matched to a gene; V was cut back by 6 bases and J by 7 bases. In DNA, the CDR3 is TGTGCCAGCATCCCCAAGGGGGAGGGGGCGCGTGGCTACACCTTC. Residues: CASIPKGEGARGYTF.

V and J are TRBV19 and TRBJ1-6, with 7 bases aligning to TRBD1. Trimming took 5 bases from V and 3 from J; bases not matched to a gene: 4. The CDR3 length is 15 residues. Germline V CDR1 and CDR2: LNHDA, SQIVND (reference sequence). The chain's CDR3 is CASSSRDSYNSPLHF. The CDR3, as DNA: TGTGCCAGTAGTTCGCGGGACAGCTATAATTCACCCCTCCACTTT. The variable domain in full, completed from reference TRBV19 and TRBJ1-6, reads DGGITQSPKYLFRKEGQNVTLSCEQNLNHDAMYWYRQDPGQGLRLIYYSQIVNDFQKGDIAEGYSVSREKKESFPLTVTSAQKNPTAFYLCASSSRDSYNSPLHFGNGTRLTVT.

This clonotype was counted at least ten times. The CDR3 protein is CASSVAPSTDTQYF. CDR3 nucleotides: TGTGCCAGCAGCGTGGCCCCGAGCACAGATACGCAGTATTTT. J is TRBJ2-3 and V is TRBV9; D is undetermined. There are 14 residues in the CDR3. Trimming removed 2 bases at V and 0 bases at J, with 7 bases between. CDR1 SGDLS and CDR2 YYNGEE come from the germline V gene.

In its sample, this clonotype was seen many times. The chain has TRBV5-8 and TRBJ2-5; the D gene is possibly TRBD1 (5 bases). Germline-derived CDR1 and CDR2 are SGHTS and YDEGEE. The CDR3 has 14 residues. V was trimmed by 4 bases and J by 5 bases, leaving 15 bases between them. CDR3 DNA: TGTGCCAGCAGCCCACAACTCAGGGTGGAGACCCAGTACTTC. Amino acids: CASSPQLRVETQYF. Using reference TRBV5-8 and TRBJ2-5 for the parts outside the CDR3, the full variable domain is EAGVTQSPTHLIKTRGQQATLRCSPISGHTSVYWYQQALGLGLQFLLWYDEGEERNRGNFPPRFSGRQFPNYSSELNVNALELEDSALYLCASSPQLRVETQYFGPGTRLLVL.

This sequence joins TRBV7-6 and TRBJ2-2; D gene uncertain. In germline, CDR1 is SGHVS, CDR2 FNYEAQ. Trimming shortened V by 2 bases and J by 6 bases, and 7 bases separated the two germline ends. The CDR3 is made up of 13 amino acids. CDR3 DNA: TGTGCCAGCAGCTTAAAAGCTGCCGGGGAGCTGTTTTTT. This translates into CASSLKAAGELFF.

The J gene is TRBJ1-5, the V gene TRBV10-3, with D perhaps TRBD1 (5 bases). Trimming took off 0 bases at V and 7 bases at J, with 13 bases between the two ends. This CDR3 spans 15 amino acids. The germline CDR1 and CDR2 sequences are ENHRY and SYGVKD. The CDR3 sequence: CAISESRGIGQPQHF. The CDR3 DNA reads TGTGCCATCAGTGAGTCGCGGGGGATTGGGCAGCCCCAGCATTTT.

In this sample, this clonotype turned up many times. V is TRBV6-1 and J is TRBJ1-1; D may be TRBD1 (6 bases). V lost 5 bases and J 11 bases, leaving 12 bases between the germline ends. Germline assignment: CDR1 MNHNS and CDR2 SASEGT. The CDR3 loop spans 11 amino acids. CDR3 bases: TGTGCCAGCAGTTTCCGGGACACTGCTTTCTTT. As protein: CASSFRDTAFF.

This clonotype was seen ten or more times. J is TRBJ1-5 and V is TRBV18; TRBD1 might be the D (5 bases). From germline, CDR1 is KGHSH and CDR2 LQKENI. The V end was cut by 4 bases, the J end by 1 base, with 11 bases between. The CDR3 length is 15 residues. The CDR3 nucleotides are TGTGCCAGCTCACAGAACGGGGGAAGCAATCAGCCCCAGCATTTT. Translation gives CASSQNGGSNQPQHF.

This clonotype was seen many times. The chain combines TRBV5-1 with TRBJ2-1; 9 bases align to TRBD2. CDR1 and CDR2 from the germline V gene are SGHRS and YFSETQ. The CDR3 consists of 17 residues. With V trimmed by 0 bases and J by 0 bases, 4 bases remained unmatched. This CDR3 reads CASSLDGSGSSYNEQFF. In nucleotides, the CDR3 is TGCGCCAGCAGCTTGGATGGTAGCGGGAGCTCCTACAATGAGCAGTTCTTC.

This clonotype has a count of ten or more. The gene calls are TRBV12-3 or TRBV12-4 and TRBJ1-1; D perhaps matches TRBD1 (5 bases). The CDR3 runs 14 residues. Trimming stripped 2 bases from V and 5 bases from J, with 12 bases between. The CDR3 DNA follows: TGTGCCAGCAGTTTAAACAGGATGGGGACTGAAGCTTTCTTT. Translating it yields CASSLNRMGTEAFF.

In this sample, this clonotype turned up a few times. J is TRBJ2-4 and V is TRBV30; weak D call: TRBD1 (6 bases). Germline assignment: CDR1 GTSNPN and CDR2 SVGIG (reference sequence). CDR3 size: 17 residues. V lost 1 base, J lost 0 bases, and 16 bases lay in between. The CDR3 DNA reads TGTGCCTGGAGTGGAGGGGGAGCGGTACTAGCCAAAAACATTCAGTACTTC. Protein: CAWSGGGAVLAKNIQYF.

This clonotype was observed a few times. The chain carries TRBV18 and TRBJ2-3, with D hard to call. CDR1 and CDR2 from the germline V gene are KGHSH and LQKENI. The CDR3 covers 13 residues. V gave up 1 base and J gave up 6 bases, with 8 bases separating them. DNA of the CDR3: TGTGCCAGCTCACCACTAGCAATGGATACGCAGTATTTT. This gives the protein CASSPLAMDTQYF.

This clonotype was seen only a few times. This could be a read error, since a much larger clone is one nucleotide away. This chain joins TRBV18 and TRBJ1-1; 10 nucleotides agree with TRBD1. The CDR3 runs to 15 residues. Unmatched junction bases numbered 2, after V lost 4 bases and J lost 0 bases. The germline V gene encodes CDR1 KGHSH and CDR2 LQKENI. The CDR3 spells CASSLGQGMNTEAFF. The CDR3 nucleotides are TGTGCCAGCTCACTGGGACAGGGGATGAACACTGAAGCTTTCTTT.

The sample holds many counts of this clonotype. The chain employs TRBV6-2 or TRBV6-3 and TRBJ2-7, with 12 bases aligning to TRBD2. Losses at the gene ends were 6 bases for V and 2 bases for J; bases not matched to a gene: 5. Looked up from germline, CDR1 is MNHEY and CDR2 is SVGEGT. This CDR3 has 15 residues. The chain's CDR3 is CASSYGLAGTYEQYF. CDR3 in DNA: TGTGCCAGCAGCTACGGACTAGCGGGGACCTACGAGCAGTACTTC.

The rearrangement uses TRBV5-4 and TRBJ2-1; D may be TRBD1 (6 bases). The V end lost 6 bases, the J end lost 2 bases, and 15 bases lay between the germline ends. Per germline, CDR1 SGHNT and CDR2 YYREEE (reference sequence). CDR3 size: 15 residues. The CDR3 bases are TGTGCCAGCATCCAGGGGTCTGGGACCTACAATGAGCAGTTCTTC. Protein product: CASIQGSGTYNEQFF.

A few counts support this clonotype. CDR3 protein: CASSLGGRADYNEQFF. The DNA of the CDR3 is TGTGCCAGCAGCTTGGGCGGGAGGGCGGATTACAATGAGCAGTTCTTC. The gene calls are TRBV5-4 and TRBJ2-1, with 9 bases lining up with TRBD2. V shed 0 bases, J shed 4 bases, and the junction held 5 bases outside the gene matches. The CDR3 length is 16 residues. Per the germline V gene, CDR1 is SGHNT and CDR2 is YYREEE (reference sequence). Variable domain in full (rest from reference TRBV5-4 and TRBJ2-1): ETGVTQSPTHLIKTRGQQVTLRCSSQSGHNTVSWYQQALGQGPQFIFQYYREEENGRGNFPPRFSGLQFPNYSSELNVNALELDDSALYLCASSLGGRADYNEQFFGPGTRLTVL.

As to this clonotype: A much larger clone is a single base away; this may be a read error. The rearrangement uses TRBV7-9 and TRBJ1-4; D gene uncertain. This CDR3 is built from 15 residues. Germline-derived CDR1 and CDR2 are SEHNR and FQNEAQ (reference sequence). Here the CDR3 DNA reads TGTGCCAGCAGCTTAGTCGGGAGAATCAATGAAGAACTGTTTTTT. This codes for CASSLVGRINEELFF.

A word on this clonotype: This may come from a read error, since a much larger clone is one base off. CDR3 protein: CASSDPGQGLNYGHTF. CDR3 sequence (DNA): TGTGCCAGCAGTGACCCGGGACAGGGCCTTAACTATGGCCACACCTTC. The chain uses TRBV2 and TRBJ1-2; 9 bases agree with TRBD1. CDR1 is SNHLY and CDR2 is FYNNEI in the germline V gene. There are 16 residues in the CDR3.

This clonotype was picked up many times. The DNA for the CDR3 is TGTGCCAGCAGCCGACTAGAGAACAATGAGCAGTTCTTC. Amino acid sequence: CASSRLENNEQFF. The J gene is TRBJ2-1, the V gene TRBV3-1; a possible D gene is TRBD2 (6 bases). Deletions cut 4 bases from V and 5 bases from J, with 9 bases between. The CDR3 is made up of 13 amino acids. Germline V gene data show CDR1 as LGHDT and CDR2 as YNNKEL (reference sequence).

This chain joins TRBV5-1 and TRBJ2-3, with 7 bases aligning to TRBD1. Germline CDR1 reads SGHRS; CDR2 reads YFSETQ. The length of the CDR3 is 16 residues. With V trimmed by 0 bases and J by 0 bases, 4 bases remained unmatched. The CDR3 nucleotides read TGCGCCAGCAGCTTGGGGACAGGCTTTAGCACAGATACGCAGTATTTT. Translation: CASSLGTGFSTDTQYF.

This clonotype was observed a handful of times. CDR3 coding DNA: TGTGCCAGCAGTTACTCGATCAGCACCGCGGAAGCTTTCTTT. Amino acids: CASSYSISTAEAFF. The V gene is TRBV6-2 or TRBV6-3, the J gene TRBJ1-1; D is undetermined. Per germline, CDR1 MNHEY and CDR2 SVGEGT. CDR3 length: 14 residues. V lost 0 bases, J lost 8 bases, and 13 bases lay in between.

This clonotype has only a few counts. The rearrangement uses TRBV7-9 and TRBJ1-1; D remains unclear. The CDR3 length is 15 residues. Between the trimmed V and J ends, which lost 1 base and 0 bases, there was a span of 9 bases. Germline values: CDR1 SEHNR, CDR2 FQNEAQ (reference sequence). In DNA form, the CDR3 reads TGTGCCAGCAGCTTAGAAAGGCAGCTGAACACTGAAGCTTTCTTT. It translates to CASSLERQLNTEAFF.

This clonotype appeared many times. The rearrangement joins TRBV3-1 to TRBJ1-4; D is undetermined. CDR3 length: 17 amino acids. CDR1 and CDR2 from the germline V gene are LGHDT and YNNKEL (reference sequence). V lost 2 bases, J lost 0 bases, and 13 bases lay in between. The CDR3: CASSQRGRIATNEKLFF. The CDR3 DNA sequence: TGTGCCAGCAGCCAACGAGGAAGGATTGCAACTAATGAAAAACTGTTTTTT.

In this sample, this clonotype turned up a few times. This chain uses TRBV12-3 or TRBV12-4 with TRBJ1-2, with 7 nucleotides matching TRBD1. V lost 5 bases, J lost 4 bases, and 7 bases stayed unmatched. The length of the CDR3 is 14 residues. The CDR3 sequence: CASSPRTGSYGYTF. The CDR3, as DNA: TGTGCCAGCAGTCCCCGGACAGGTAGCTATGGCTACACCTTC.